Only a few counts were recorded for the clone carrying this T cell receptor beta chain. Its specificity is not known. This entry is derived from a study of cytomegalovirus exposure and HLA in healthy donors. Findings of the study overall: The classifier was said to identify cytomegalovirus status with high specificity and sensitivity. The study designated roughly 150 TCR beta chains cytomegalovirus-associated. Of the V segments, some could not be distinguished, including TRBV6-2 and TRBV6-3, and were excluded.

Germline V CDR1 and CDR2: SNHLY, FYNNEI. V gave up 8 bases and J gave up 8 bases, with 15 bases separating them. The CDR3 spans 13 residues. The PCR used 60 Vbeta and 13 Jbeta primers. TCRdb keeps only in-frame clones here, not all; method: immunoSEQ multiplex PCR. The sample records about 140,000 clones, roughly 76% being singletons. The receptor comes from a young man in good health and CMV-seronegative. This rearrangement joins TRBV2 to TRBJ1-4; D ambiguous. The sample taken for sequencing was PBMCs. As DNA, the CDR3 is TGTGCCAGCGCTCAGAGGGAGGCCGAAAAACTGTTTTTT. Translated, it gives CASAQREAEKLFF.